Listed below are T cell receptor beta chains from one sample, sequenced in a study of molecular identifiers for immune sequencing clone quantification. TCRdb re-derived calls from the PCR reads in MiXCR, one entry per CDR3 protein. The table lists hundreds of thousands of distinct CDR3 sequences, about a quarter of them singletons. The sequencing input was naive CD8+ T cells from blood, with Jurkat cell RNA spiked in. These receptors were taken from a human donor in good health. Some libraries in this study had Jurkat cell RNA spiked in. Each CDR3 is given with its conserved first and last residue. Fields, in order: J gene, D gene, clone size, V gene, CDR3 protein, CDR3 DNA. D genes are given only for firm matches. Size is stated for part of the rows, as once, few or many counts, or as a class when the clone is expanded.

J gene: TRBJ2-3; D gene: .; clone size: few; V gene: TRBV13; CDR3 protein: CASSSETSTDTQYF; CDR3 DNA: TGTGCCAGCAGCTCCGAGACGAGCACAGATACGCAGTATTTT
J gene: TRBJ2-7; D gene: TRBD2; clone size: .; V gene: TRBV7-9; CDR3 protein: CASRGEVLGEQYF; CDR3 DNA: TGTGCCAGCCGGGGGGAGGTTCTGGGAGAGCAGTACTTC
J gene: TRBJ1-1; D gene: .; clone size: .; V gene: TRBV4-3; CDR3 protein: CASSQDAEVAFF; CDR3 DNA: TGCGCCAGCAGCCAAGATGCCGAGGTAGCTTTCTTT
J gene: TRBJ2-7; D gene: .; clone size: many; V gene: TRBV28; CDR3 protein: CASSPRGVYEQYF; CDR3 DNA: TGTGCCAGCAGCCCTCGAGGGGTATACGAGCAGTACTTC
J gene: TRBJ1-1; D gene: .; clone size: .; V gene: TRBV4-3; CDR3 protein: CASSQDRIPNTEAFF; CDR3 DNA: TGCGCCAGCAGCCAAGATCGGATACCCAACACTGAAGCTTTCTTT
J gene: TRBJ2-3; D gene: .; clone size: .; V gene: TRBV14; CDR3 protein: CASSQDRVSTDTQYF; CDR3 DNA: TGTGCCAGCAGCCAAGACAGGGTTAGCACAGATACGCAGTATTTT
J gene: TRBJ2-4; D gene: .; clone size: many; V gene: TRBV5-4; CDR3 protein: CASRGNENIQYF; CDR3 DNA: TGTGCCAGCAGGGGAAATGAAAACATTCAGTACTTC
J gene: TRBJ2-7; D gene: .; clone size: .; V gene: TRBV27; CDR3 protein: CASRGLRGQYF; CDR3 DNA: TGTGCCAGCAGGGGCCTTAGGGGGCAGTACTTC
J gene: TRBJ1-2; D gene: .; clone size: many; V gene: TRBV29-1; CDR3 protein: CSVEDRSGGYYGYTF; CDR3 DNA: TGCAGCGTTGAAGATAGAAGCGGTGGGTACTATGGCTACACCTTC
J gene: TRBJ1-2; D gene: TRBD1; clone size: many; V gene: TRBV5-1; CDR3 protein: CASSLTGGLGYGYTF; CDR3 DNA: TGCGCCAGCAGCTTGACAGGGGGCTTGGGCTATGGCTACACCTTC
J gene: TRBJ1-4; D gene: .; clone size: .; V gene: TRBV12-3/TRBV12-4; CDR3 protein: CASSPPPGDGDEKLFF; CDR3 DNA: TGTGCCAGCAGCCCCCCCCCCGGGGACGGGGATGAAAAACTGTTTTTT
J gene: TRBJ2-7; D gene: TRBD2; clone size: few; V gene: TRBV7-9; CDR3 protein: CASSLDGRAGEQYF; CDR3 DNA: TGTGCCAGCAGCTTAGACGGGAGGGCCGGCGAGCAGTACTTC
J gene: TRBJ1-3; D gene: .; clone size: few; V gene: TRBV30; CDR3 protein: CAWWDEASGNTIYF; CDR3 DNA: TGTGCCTGGTGGGACGAAGCCTCTGGAAACACCATATATTTT
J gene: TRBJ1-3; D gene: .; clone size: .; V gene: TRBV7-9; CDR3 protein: CASSLGRDPSGNTIYF; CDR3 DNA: TGTGCCAGCAGCTTAGGCCGGGACCCCTCTGGAAACACCATATATTTT
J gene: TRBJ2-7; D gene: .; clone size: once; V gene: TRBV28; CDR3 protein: CASRIEPETGSYERYF; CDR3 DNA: TGTGCCAGCAGGATCGAGCCCGAGACGGGTTCCTACGAGCGGTACTTC
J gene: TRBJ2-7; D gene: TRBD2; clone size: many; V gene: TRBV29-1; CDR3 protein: CSVEGGSIAGGPYEQYF; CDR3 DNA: TGCAGCGTTGAGGGCGGATCGATAGCGGGAGGGCCCTACGAGCAGTACTTC
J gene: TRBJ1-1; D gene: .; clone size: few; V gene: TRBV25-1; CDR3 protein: CASSDREGPTEAFF; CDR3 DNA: TGTGCCAGCAGTGATCGGGAGGGCCCCACTGAAGCTTTCTTT
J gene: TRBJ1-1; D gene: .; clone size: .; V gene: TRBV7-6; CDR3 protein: CASSRAPPLGGGSANTEAFF; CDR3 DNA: TGTGCCAGCAGCCGGGCCCCCCCGTTGGGTGGGGGCTCGGCGAACACTGAAGCTTTCTTT
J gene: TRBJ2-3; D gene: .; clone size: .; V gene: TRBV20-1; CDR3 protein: CSAGTSSIYTSTDTQYF; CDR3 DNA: TGCAGTGCCGGGACTTCGAGTATTTACACTAGCACAGATACGCAGTATTTT
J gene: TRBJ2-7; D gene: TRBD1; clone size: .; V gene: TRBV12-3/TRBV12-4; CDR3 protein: CASSFGTGGNYGQYF; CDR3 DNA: TGTGCCAGCAGTTTTGGTACAGGGGGCAACTACGGGCAGTACTTC
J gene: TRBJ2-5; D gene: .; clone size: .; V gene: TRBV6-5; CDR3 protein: CATSGAGGLPLETQYF; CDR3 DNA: TGTGCCACCTCTGGAGCCGGCGGCCTACCTCTGGAGACCCAGTACTTC
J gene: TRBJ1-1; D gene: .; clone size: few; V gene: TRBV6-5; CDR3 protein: CASSASGVHTEAFF; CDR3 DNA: TGTGCCAGCAGTGCCTCCGGGGTCCACACTGAAGCTTTCTTT
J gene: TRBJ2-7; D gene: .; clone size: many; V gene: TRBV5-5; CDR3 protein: CASSLGARSSYEQYF; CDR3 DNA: TGTGCCAGCAGCTTGGGGGCAAGGAGCTCCTACGAGCAGTACTTC
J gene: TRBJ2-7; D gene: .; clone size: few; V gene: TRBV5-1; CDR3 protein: CASSSRVISYEQYF; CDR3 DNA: TGCGCCAGCAGCTCCAGGGTGATCTCCTACGAGCAGTACTTC
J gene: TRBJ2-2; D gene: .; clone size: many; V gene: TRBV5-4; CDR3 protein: CASSWGGANTGELFF; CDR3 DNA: TGTGCCAGCAGCTGGGGGGGCGCGAACACCGGGGAGCTGTTTTTT
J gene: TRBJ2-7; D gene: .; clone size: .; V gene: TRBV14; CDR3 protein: CASSPGLTAEQYF; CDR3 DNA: TGTGCCAGCAGCCCAGGGCTGACAGCCGAGCAGTACTTC
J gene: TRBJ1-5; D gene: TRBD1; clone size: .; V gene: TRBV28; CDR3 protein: CASSPRGLGNQPQHF; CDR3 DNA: TGTGCCAGCAGTCCCAGGGGGCTGGGCAATCAGCCCCAGCATTTT
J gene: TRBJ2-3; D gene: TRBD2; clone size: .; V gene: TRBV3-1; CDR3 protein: CASSQAGLAGTDMQYF; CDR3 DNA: TGTGCCAGCAGCCAAGCAGGTCTAGCGGGCACAGATATGCAGTATTTT
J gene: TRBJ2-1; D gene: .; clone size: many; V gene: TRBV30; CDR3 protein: CAWSNSGNEQFF; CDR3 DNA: TGTGCCTGGAGTAATAGCGGTAATGAGCAGTTCTTC
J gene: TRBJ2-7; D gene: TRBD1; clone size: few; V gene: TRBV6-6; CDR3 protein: CASSYLGQESSYEQYF; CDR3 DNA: TGTGCCAGCAGTTACTTGGGACAGGAAAGCTCCTACGAGCAGTACTTC
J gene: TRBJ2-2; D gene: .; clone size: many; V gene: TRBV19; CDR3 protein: CASTGSGELFF; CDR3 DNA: TGTGCCAGTACTGGATCCGGGGAGCTGTTTTTT
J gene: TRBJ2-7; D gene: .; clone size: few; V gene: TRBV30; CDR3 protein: CAWSVYAGPIYEQYF; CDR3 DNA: TGTGCCTGGAGTGTCTACGCGGGTCCCATCTACGAGCAGTACTTC
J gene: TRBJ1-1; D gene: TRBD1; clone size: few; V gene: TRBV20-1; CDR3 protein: CSARSRTGFNPEAFF; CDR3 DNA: TGCAGTGCAAGGTCCCGGACAGGGTTTAATCCTGAAGCTTTCTTT
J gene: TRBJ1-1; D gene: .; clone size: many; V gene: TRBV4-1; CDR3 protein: CASSQDLSRTEAFF; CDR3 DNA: TGCGCCAGCAGCCAAGACTTGTCTCGTACTGAAGCTTTCTTT
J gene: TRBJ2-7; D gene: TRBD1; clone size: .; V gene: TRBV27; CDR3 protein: CASSSRLGTGASEQYF; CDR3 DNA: TGTGCCAGCAGTTCACGTCTGGGGACAGGGGCTAGCGAGCAGTACTTC
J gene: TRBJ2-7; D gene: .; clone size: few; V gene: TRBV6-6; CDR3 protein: CASSPRRFSYEQYF; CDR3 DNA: TGTGCCAGCAGTCCGCGACGCTTCTCCTACGAGCAGTACTTC
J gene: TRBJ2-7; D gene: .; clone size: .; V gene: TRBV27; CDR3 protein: CASSISGPYEQYF; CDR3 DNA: TGTGCCAGCAGTATCTCCGGGCCCTACGAGCAGTACTTC
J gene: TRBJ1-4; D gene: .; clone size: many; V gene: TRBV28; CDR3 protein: CASSPRGGTTNEKLFF; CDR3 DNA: TGTGCCAGCAGTCCCCGGGGGGGCACAACTAATGAAAAACTGTTTTTT
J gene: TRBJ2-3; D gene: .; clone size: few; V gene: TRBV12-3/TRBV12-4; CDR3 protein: CASSLVLMTDTQYF; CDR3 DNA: TGTGCCAGCAGTTTAGTACTAATGACAGATACGCAGTATTTT
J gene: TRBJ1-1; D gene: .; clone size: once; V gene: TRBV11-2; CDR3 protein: CASSLLLGPSTEAFF; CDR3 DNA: TGTGCCAGCAGCTTACTGTTGGGGCCTAGCACTGAAGCTTTCTTT
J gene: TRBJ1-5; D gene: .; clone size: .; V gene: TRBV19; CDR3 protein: CASSAGTRSNQPQHF; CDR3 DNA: TGTGCCAGTAGTGCAGGGACACGTAGCAATCAGCCCCAGCATTTT
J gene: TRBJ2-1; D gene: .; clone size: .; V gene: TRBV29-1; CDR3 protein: CSVEEARRNEQFF; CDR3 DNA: TGCAGCGTTGAAGAGGCTAGGCGGAATGAGCAGTTCTTC
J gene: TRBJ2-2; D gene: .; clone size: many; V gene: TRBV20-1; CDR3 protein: CSARDLAKNTGELFF; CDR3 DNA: TGCAGTGCTAGGGACCTAGCGAAGAACACCGGGGAGCTGTTTTTT
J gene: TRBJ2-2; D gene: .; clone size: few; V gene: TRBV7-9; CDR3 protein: CASSPPATSYGGELFF; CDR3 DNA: TGTGCCAGCAGCCCTCCAGCTACTAGCTACGGCGGGGAGCTGTTTTTT
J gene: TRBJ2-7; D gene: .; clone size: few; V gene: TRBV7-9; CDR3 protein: CASREISYEQYF; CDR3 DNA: TGTGCCAGCAGAGAGATTTCCTACGAGCAGTACTTC
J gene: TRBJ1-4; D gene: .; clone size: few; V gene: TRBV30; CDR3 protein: CAWSDSGFGNEKLFF; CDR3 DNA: TGTGCCTGGAGTGATTCGGGCTTCGGGAATGAAAAACTGTTTTTT
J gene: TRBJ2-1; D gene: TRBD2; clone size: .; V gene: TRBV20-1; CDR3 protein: CSARDYHQKEQFF; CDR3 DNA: TGCAGTGCCCGGGACTACCACCAGAAAGAGCAGTTCTTC
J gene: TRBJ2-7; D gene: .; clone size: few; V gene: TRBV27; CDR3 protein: CASASTSKSSYEQYF; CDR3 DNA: TGTGCCAGTGCTTCAACCTCGAAAAGCTCCTACGAGCAGTACTTC
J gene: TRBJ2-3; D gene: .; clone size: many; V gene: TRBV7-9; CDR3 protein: CASSLVTKQYF; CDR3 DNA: TGTGCCAGCAGCTTAGTCACCAAACAGTATTTT
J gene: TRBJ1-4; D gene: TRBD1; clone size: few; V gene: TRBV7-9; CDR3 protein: CASSLTGADGKLFF; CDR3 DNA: TGTGCCAGCAGCCTGACAGGGGCTGATGGAAAACTGTTTTTT
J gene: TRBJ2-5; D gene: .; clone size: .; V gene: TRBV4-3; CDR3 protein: CASSQDGGNQATQYF; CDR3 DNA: TGCGCCAGCAGCCAAGACGGGGGAAACCAAGCGACCCAGTACTTC